The table lists the clone carrying this T cell receptor (beta chain) with a count of one. The sample originates from a study of control samples from healthy donors and cancer patients. V gave up 7 bases and J gave up 6 bases, with 9 bases separating them. Germline V gene sequence: CDR1 MNHEY, CDR2 SMNVEV (reference sequence). The CDR3 is 12 residues long. Sequenced by immunoSEQ multiplex PCR; TCRdb stores in-frame clones only, minus some. This table has around 75,000 clones, roughly 92% appearing once. Material for sequencing was blood. V usage is TRBV27 and J usage is TRBJ1-4; D ambiguous. This receptor was taken from a woman aged 55-75 years in good health. In nucleotides, the CDR3 is TGTGCCAGCAAAAATCCAGATGAAAAACTGTTTTTT. It codes for CASKNPDEKLFF.